What follows is one T cell receptor (beta chain) and its context. Its antigen is unidentified. This sample is drawn from a study of synovial regulatory T cells in juvenile arthritis. Study results and caveats: iaTreg cells shared more CDR3 sequences with synovial Tregs than other blood Tregs did. Synovial Teff and blood CPL repertoires partially overlapped with iaTreg TCR repertoires, which were largely patient-private. Blood Treg cells that were inflammation-associated showed lower TCR diversity than other blood Treg cells.

Only in-frame clones appear in the TCRdb table, and some are missing; sequencing was by immunoSEQ multiplex PCR. The repertoire table contains some 10,000 clones. CDR3 size: 11 residues. The coding DNA is unavailable. In germline, CDR1 is LNHDA, CDR2 SQIVND (reference sequence). J is TRBJ1-1 and V is TRBV19; TCRdb designates TRBD1, a call that cannot be tested without DNA. This clonotype was sampled from a donor younger than 30 with juvenile idiopathic arthritis. Sequencing used Treg cells from blood. Documented subset: remaining (HLA-DR-negative) circulating blood Treg cells. The CDR3 region is CASPGYTEAFF.